This T cell receptor beta chain came from a study of regulatory T cells in long-lasting Graves disease. Documented time point: newly diagnosed GD, antithyroid drugs for less than 3 months. Scientists built the TCR library using RNA that was extracted from PBMCs. The CDR3 covers 16 residues. Per germline, CDR1 MNHEY and CDR2 SMNVEV (reference sequence). The junction had 10 bases not matched to a gene; V was cut back by 5 bases and J by 5 bases. Building the TCR beta libraries relied on iRepertoire HTBI primers, and CDR3 regions underwent Arm-PCR. In TCRdb, the multiplex PCR reads were re-called with MiXCR into one record per CDR3 protein. The data show approximately 350,000 distinct CDR3 sequences, approximately 15% seen once. These sequences were also reported in another study, on T cells in Graves' hyperthyroidism and ophthalmopathy. From that second work: The study used the HTBI primer set for a first-round RT-PCR of the TCR CDR3. Most clonotypes that expanded in the thyroid above 0.001 also showed up in blood.

V and J are TRBV27 and TRBJ2-5; 11 nucleotides align to TRBD2. The clonotype originates from a man aged 35-49 years with Graves disease. The sample consisted of peripheral blood mononuclear cells (PBMCs), taken at new diagnosis, from a patient treated with antithyroid drugs. The CDR3 is CASSLNSGGALETQYF. The CDR3 region has the DNA TGTGCCAGCAGTCTGAATAGCGGGGGGGCCCTGGAGACCCAGTACTTC.